These 20 T cell receptor beta chains were all obtained from the same sample, sequenced in a study of cytomegalovirus exposure and HLA in healthy donors. Primers: 60 Vbeta forward and 13 Jbeta reverse. TCRdb's table, derived via immunoSEQ multiplex PCR, lists solely in-frame clones and lacks some. The sample carries some 140,000 clones, around 73% recorded once. Specimen: PBMCs. These receptor sequences come from a woman in her 40s in good health and CMV-seronegative.

V usage is TRBV5-1 and J usage is TRBJ1-1; 7 bases line up with TRBD1. The CDR3 length is 15 residues. Germline trimming cut 4 bases from V and 7 bases from J; bases unmatched to any gene: 13. The germline V gene encodes CDR1 SGHRS and CDR2 YFSETQ. Written as DNA, the CDR3 is TGCGCCAGCAGCGGGAGACAGGGACCAAGGGATGAAGCTTTCTTT. Its protein is CASSGRQGPRDEAFF.

This chain joins TRBV7-9 and TRBJ1-1, with a possible D match to TRBD1 (6 bases). The germline V and J ends were trimmed by 5 bases and 4 bases, with 17 bases remaining between them. CDR3 length: 15 residues. CDR1 is SEHNR and CDR2 is FQNEAQ in the germline V gene (reference sequence). Here the CDR3 reads CASSLPGGAATEAFF. CDR3 in DNA: TGTGCCAGCAGCCTCCCCGGGGGGGCAGCCACTGAAGCTTTCTTT.

The V call is TRBV28, the J call TRBJ2-2; D is uncertain. V was pared by 2 bases and J by 1 base, with 5 bases between. This CDR3 comprises 14 residues. Per germline, CDR1 MDHEN and CDR2 SYDVKM. The CDR3 coding sequence is TGTGCCAGCAGTTTAGAGAGGAACACCGGGGAGCTGTTTTTT. This encodes CASSLERNTGELFF.

This chain joins TRBV6-6 and TRBJ2-1, with TRBD2 as a possible D gene (7 bases). Trimming shortened V by 4 bases and J by 0 bases, and 10 bases separated the two germline ends. The germline V gene has CDR1 MNHNY and CDR2 SVGAGI (reference sequence). The CDR3 length is 15 residues. The CDR3 DNA reads TGTGCCAGCAGTTCGGGGGGCCGCTCCTACAATGAGCAGTTCTTC. This codes for CASSSGGRSYNEQFF.

The chain joins TRBV7-6 to TRBJ2-3, with D perhaps matching TRBD2 (6 bases). There are 14 residues in the CDR3. The V gene lost 5 bases and the J gene lost 1 base, with 10 bases spanning the gap. CDR1 is SGHVS and CDR2 is FNYEAQ in the germline V gene. This CDR3 reads CASSQLAGTDTQYF. The CDR3 coding sequence is TGTGCCAGCAGCCAACTAGCAGGCACAGATACGCAGTATTTT. Drawing the rest from reference TRBV7-6 and TRBJ2-3, the complete variable domain is GAGVSQSPRYKVTKRGQDVALRCDPISGHVSLYWYRQALGQGPEFLTYFNYEAQQDKSGLPNDRFSAERPEGSISTLTIQRTEQRDSAMYRCASSQLAGTDTQYFGPGTRLTVL.

V usage is TRBV5-1 and J usage is TRBJ2-3; the match to TRBD2 covers 7 bases. The CDR3 runs to 15 residues. The ends lost 1 base at V and 0 bases at J; junction bases unmatched: 2. Germline CDR1 reads SGHRS; CDR2 reads YFSETQ. The CDR3 spells CASSLSGASTDTQYF. The CDR3 nucleotides read TGCGCCAGCAGCTTGAGCGGGGCCAGCACAGATACGCAGTATTTT.

This clone was found once. CDR3 loop: CASSPTSGETYEQYV. For the CDR3, the DNA is TGTGCCAGCTCCCCGACTAGCGGGGAGACCTACGAGCAGTACGTC. This chain joins TRBV18 and TRBJ2-7; 11 bases agree with TRBD2. The CDR3 totals 15 residues. Germline V gene sequence: CDR1 KGHSH, CDR2 LQKENI. Trimming removed 6 bases from V and 2 bases from J; junction bases left unmatched: 6.

This chain uses TRBV10-3 with TRBJ2-7, with TRBD2 identical over 11 bases. The CDR3 is made up of 12 amino acids. The ends lost 6 bases at V and 7 bases at J; junction bases unmatched: 2. From germline, CDR1 is ENHRY and CDR2 SYGVKD. DNA for the CDR3: TGTGCCATCAGGGCTAGCGGGGGGGAGCAGTACTTC. This codes for CAIRASGGEQYF.

The chain has TRBV14 and TRBJ2-1; 11 bases agree with TRBD2. The germline gives CDR1 SGHDN, CDR2 FVKESK. Germline trimming cut 4 bases from V and 0 bases from J; bases unmatched to any gene: 8. This CDR3 spans 18 amino acids. The CDR3 nucleotides are TGTGCCAGCAGCCCAATGACTAGCGGGGCTTACTCCTACAATGAGCAGTTCTTC. Its translation is CASSPMTSGAYSYNEQFF.

The CDR3 DNA reads TGTGCCAGCAGGACAATGGATCATGAAAAACTGTTTTTT. Translated, it gives CASRTMDHEKLFF. V gene TRBV27 combines with J gene TRBJ1-4; D remains unclear. V was clipped by 6 bases and J by 6 bases, with 11 bases between them. From germline, CDR1 is MNHEY and CDR2 SMNVEV (reference sequence). The CDR3 length is 13 residues.

The rearrangement joins TRBV10-3 to TRBJ2-3; tentative D call: TRBD1 (5 bases). The germline gives CDR1 ENHRY, CDR2 SYGVKD. The CDR3 is made up of 12 amino acids. Between the trimmed V and J ends, which lost 8 bases and 1 base, there was a span of 7 bases. The CDR3 DNA sequence: TGTGCCATCGACAGCGGCACAGATACGCAGTATTTT. Protein sequence: CAIDSGTDTQYF.

This sequence joins TRBV27 and TRBJ2-1; perhaps TRBD1 as D (5 bases). The CDR3 runs to 15 residues. The V end lost 2 bases, the J end lost 12 bases, and 20 bases lay between the germline ends. CDR1 and CDR2 (germline): MNHEY, SMNVEV (reference sequence). CDR3 nucleotide sequence: TGTGCCAGCAGTTTAACCAAAAACCTCAGGGTAAGGCAGTTCTTC. Residues: CASSLTKNLRVRQFF.

The chain recombines TRBV7-8 with TRBJ1-2, with 8 bases that match TRBD1. In germline, CDR1 is SGHVS, CDR2 FQNEAQ. With 4 bases clipped from V and 5 bases from J, the junction kept 6 bases outside the gene matches. The CDR3 sequence is 14 residues long. In DNA, the CDR3 is TGTGCCAGCAGCTCAGGACAGGGACTTTATGGCTACACCTTC. Its translation: CASSSGQGLYGYTF. Looking up the rest from reference TRBV7-8 and TRBJ1-2 gives the full variable domain: GAGVSQSPRYKVAKRGQDVALRCDPISGHVSLFWYQQALGQGPEFLTYFQNEAQLDKSGLPSDRFFAERPEGSVSTLKIQRTQQEDSAVYLCASSSGQGLYGYTFGSGTRLTVV.

This clone was counted once. CDR3 DNA: TGCGCCAGCAGCTTCGGGAGAGGAGATACGCAGTATTTT. Translated: CASSFGRGDTQYF. The chain recombines TRBV5-1 with TRBJ2-3; a weak D match, TRBD2 (6 bases). Trimming took 2 bases from V and 5 from J, leaving 9 bases between them. The CDR3 runs 13 residues. The germline gives CDR1 SGHRS, CDR2 YFSETQ. The entire variable domain, with the rest obtained from reference TRBV5-1 and TRBJ2-3, is as follows: KAGVTQTPRYLIKTRGQQVTLSCSPISGHRSVSWYQQTPGQGLQFLFEYFSETQRNKGNFPGRFSGRQFSNSRSEMNVSTLELGDSALYLCASSFGRGDTQYFGPGTRLTVL.

The chain carries TRBV18 and TRBJ1-6; D gene unclear. The germline CDR1 and CDR2 sequences are KGHSH and LQKENI. Trimming stripped 2 bases from V and 0 bases from J, with 11 bases between. There are 17 residues in the CDR3. For the CDR3, the DNA is TGTGCCAGCTCACCATACCTACAGAGCTCCTATAATTCACCCCTCCACTTT. It encodes CASSPYLQSSYNSPLHF. The full variable domain, with the rest looked up from reference TRBV18 and TRBJ1-6, is NAGVMQNPRHLVRRRGQEARLRCSPMKGHSHVYWYRQLPEEGLKFMVYLQKENIIDESGMPKERFSAEFPKEGPSILRIQQVVRGDSAAYFCASSPYLQSSYNSPLHFGNGTRLTVT.

Only a few counts were recorded for this clone. The V gene is TRBV6-5, the J gene TRBJ2-3; TRBD1 is a possible D gene (6 bases). With 6 bases removed from V and 4 bases from J, the gap between germline ends came to 17 bases. In germline, CDR1 is MNHEY, CDR2 SVGAGI. The CDR3 runs to 15 residues. The CDR3 DNA reads as TGTGCCAGCAGCCCGACAGGTAGAAGCCCAGATACGCAGTATTTT. This translates into CASSPTGRSPDTQYF.

The table lists this clone with a few counts. This chain connects TRBV2 to TRBJ1-1; D unclear. In germline, CDR1 is SNHLY, CDR2 FYNNEI. The CDR3 loop spans 14 amino acids. Between the trimmed V and J ends, which lost 4 bases and 3 bases, there was a span of 12 bases. CDR3 coding DNA: TGTGCCAGCAGTGGGGCCGGCGGGGACACTGAAGCTTTCTTT. Amino acids: CASSGAGGDTEAFF.

The J gene is TRBJ1-4, the V gene TRBV6-5; a weak D match, TRBD1 (5 bases). The V gene lost 4 bases and the J gene lost 7 bases, with 16 bases spanning the gap. The CDR3 sequence is 15 residues long. Germline CDR1 MNHEY, CDR2 SVGAGI. The CDR3 loop reads CASSSGTAVREKLFF. CDR3 nucleotides: TGTGCCAGCAGTTCCGGGACTGCTGTACGTGAAAAACTGTTTTTT.

V and J are TRBV14 and TRBJ2-7; D may be TRBD1 (6 bases). Germline CDR1 is SGHDN and CDR2 is FVKESK. This CDR3 has 14 amino acids. V was trimmed by 4 bases and J by 2 bases, leaving 12 bases between them. The chain's CDR3 is CASSRTGKTYEQYF. The CDR3 DNA reads TGTGCCAGCAGCCGAACAGGGAAAACCTACGAGCAGTACTTC.

J is TRBJ1-2 and V is TRBV29-1; no firm D call. V gave up 2 bases and J gave up 0 bases, with 16 bases separating them. The CDR3 runs 16 residues. Germline V gives CDR1 SQVTM, CDR2 ANQGSEA. CDR3 DNA sequence: TGCAGCGTTGAAAGGGCCCCGGGAGCCACTAACTATGGCTACACCTTC. This gives the protein CSVERAPGATNYGYTF.